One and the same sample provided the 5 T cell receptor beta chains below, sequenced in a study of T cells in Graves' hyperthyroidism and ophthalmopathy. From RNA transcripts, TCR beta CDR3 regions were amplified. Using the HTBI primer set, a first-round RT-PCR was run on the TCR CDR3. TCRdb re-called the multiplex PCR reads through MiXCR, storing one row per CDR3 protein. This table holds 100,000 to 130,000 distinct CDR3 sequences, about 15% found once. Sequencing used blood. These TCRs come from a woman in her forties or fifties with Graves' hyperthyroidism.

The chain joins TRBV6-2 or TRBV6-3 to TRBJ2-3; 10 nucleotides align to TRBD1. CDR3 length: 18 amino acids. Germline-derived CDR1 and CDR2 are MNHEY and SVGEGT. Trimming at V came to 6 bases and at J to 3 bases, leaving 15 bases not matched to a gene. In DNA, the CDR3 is TGTGCCAGCAGACCGGGACAGGGGAGGGCCCGGTGGACAGATACGCAGTATTTT. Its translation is CASRPGQGRARWTDTQYF.

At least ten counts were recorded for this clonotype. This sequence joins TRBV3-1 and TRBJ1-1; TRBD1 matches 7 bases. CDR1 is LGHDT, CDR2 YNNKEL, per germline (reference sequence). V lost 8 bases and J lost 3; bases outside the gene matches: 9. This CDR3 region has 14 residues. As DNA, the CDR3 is TGTGCCAGCCGTAACCAGGGGGGAGACACTGAAGCTTTCTTT. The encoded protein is CASRNQGGDTEAFF.

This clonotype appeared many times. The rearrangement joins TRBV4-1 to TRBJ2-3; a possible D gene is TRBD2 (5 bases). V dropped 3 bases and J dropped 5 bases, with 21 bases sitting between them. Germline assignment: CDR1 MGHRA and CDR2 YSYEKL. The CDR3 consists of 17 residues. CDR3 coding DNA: TGCGCCAGCAGCCATATATCGAGCCGTCGAGCGGTAGATACGCAGTATTTT. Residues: CASSHISSRRAVDTQYF.

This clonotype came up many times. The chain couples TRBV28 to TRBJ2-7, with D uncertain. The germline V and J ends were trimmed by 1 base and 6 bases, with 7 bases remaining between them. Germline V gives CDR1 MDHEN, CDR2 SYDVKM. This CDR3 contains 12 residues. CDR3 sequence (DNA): TGTGCCAGCAGTTTATCTCACCGCGAGCAGTACTTC. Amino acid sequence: CASSLSHREQYF. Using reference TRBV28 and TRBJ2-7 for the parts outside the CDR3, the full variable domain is DVKVTQSSRYLVKRTGEKVFLECVQDMDHENMFWYRQDPGLGLRLIYFSYDVKMKEKGDIPEGYSVSREKKERFSLILESASTNQTSMYLCASSLSHREQYFGPGTRLTVT.

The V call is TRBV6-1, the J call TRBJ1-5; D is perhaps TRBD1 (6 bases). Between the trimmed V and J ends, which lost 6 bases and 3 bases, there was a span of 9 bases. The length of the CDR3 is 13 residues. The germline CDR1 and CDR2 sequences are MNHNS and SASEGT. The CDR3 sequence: CASRRQDNQPQHF. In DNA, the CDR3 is TGTGCCAGCAGACGACAGGACAATCAGCCCCAGCATTTT.